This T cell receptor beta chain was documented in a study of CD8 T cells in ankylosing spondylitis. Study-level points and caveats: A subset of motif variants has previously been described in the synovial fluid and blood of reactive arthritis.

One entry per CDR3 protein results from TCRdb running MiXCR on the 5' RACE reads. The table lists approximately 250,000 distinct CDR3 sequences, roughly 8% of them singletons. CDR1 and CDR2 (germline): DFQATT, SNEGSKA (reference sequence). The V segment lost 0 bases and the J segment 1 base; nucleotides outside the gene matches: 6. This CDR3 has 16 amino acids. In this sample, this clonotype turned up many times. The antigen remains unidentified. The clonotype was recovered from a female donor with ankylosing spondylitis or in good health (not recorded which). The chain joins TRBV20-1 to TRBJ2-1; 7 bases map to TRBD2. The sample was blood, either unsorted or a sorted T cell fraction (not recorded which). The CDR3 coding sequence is TGCAGTGCTAGAGATTACGGGCGGGAGTCCTACAATGAGCAGTTCTTC. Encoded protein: CSARDYGRESYNEQFF.